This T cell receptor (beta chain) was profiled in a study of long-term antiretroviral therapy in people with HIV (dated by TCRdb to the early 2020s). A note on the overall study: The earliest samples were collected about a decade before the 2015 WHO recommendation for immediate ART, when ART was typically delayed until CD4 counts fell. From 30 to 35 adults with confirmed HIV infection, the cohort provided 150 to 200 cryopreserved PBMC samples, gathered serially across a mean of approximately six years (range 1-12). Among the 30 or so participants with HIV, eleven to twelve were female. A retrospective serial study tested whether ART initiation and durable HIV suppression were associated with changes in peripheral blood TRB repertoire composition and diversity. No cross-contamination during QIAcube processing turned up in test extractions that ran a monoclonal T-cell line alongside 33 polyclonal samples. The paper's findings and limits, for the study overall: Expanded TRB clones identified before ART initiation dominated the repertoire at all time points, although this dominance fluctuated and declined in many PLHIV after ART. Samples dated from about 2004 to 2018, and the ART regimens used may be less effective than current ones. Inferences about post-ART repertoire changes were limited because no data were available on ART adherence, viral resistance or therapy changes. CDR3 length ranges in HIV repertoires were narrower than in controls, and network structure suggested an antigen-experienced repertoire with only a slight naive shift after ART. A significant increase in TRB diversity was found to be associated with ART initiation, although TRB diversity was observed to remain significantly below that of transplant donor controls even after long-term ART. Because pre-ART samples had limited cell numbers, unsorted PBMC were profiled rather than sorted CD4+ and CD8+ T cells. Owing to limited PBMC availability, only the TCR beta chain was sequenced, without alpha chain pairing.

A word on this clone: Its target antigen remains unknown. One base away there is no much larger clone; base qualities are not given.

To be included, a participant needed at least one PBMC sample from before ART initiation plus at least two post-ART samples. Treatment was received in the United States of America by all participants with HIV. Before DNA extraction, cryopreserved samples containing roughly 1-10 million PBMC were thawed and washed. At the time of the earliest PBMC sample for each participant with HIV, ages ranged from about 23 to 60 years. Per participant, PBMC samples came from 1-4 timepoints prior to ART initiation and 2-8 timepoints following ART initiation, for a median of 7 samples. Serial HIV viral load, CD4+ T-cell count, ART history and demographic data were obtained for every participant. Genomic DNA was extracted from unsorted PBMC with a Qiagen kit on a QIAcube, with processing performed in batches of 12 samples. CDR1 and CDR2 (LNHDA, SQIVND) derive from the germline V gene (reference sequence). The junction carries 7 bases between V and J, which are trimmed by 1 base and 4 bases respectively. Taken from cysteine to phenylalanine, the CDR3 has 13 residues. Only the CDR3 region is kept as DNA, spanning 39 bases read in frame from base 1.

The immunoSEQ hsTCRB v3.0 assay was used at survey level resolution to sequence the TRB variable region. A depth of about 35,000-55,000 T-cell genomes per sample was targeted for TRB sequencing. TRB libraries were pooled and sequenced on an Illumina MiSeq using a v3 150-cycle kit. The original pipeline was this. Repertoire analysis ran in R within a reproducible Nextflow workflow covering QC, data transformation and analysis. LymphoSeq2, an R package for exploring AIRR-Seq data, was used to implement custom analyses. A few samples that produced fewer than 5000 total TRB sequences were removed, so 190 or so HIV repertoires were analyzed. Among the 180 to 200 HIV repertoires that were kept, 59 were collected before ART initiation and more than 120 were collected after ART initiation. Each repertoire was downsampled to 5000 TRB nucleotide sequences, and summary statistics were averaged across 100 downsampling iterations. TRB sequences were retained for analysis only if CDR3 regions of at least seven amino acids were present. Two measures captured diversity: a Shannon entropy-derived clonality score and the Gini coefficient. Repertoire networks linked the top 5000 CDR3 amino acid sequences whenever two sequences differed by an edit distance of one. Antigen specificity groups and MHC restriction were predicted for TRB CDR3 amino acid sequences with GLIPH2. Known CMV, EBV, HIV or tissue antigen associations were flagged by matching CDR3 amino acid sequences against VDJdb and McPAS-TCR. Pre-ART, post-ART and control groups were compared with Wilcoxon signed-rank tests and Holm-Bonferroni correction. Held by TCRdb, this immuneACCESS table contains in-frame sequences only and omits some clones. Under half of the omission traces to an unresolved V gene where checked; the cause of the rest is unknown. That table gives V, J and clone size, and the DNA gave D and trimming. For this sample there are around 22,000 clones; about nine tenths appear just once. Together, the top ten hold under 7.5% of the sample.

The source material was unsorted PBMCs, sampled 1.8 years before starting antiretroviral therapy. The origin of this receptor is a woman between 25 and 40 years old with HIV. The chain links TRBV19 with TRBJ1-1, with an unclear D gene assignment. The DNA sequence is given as TGTGCCAGTAGTATAGGGGGTGGCACTGAAGCTTTCTTT. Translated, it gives CASSIGGGTEAFF. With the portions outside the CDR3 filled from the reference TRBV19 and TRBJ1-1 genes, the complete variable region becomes DGGITQSPKYLFRKEGQNVTLSCEQNLNHDAMYWYRQDPGQGLRLIYYSQIVNDFQKGDIAEGYSVSREKKESFPLTVTSAQKNPTAFYLCASSIGGGTEAFFGQGTRLTVV.